The rows below give T cell receptor beta chains drawn from one sample of a study of human T cells and chemical hapten exposure. MiXCR was run by TCRdb on the RACE reads, yielding one entry per CDR3 protein. The data show 270,000 or so distinct CDR3 sequences, over 7.5% seen once. This material consisted of whole blood, taken in connection with sensitization to the hapten diphenylcyclopropenone (DPC). The receptors come from a man between 18 and 29 years old with alopecia areata. Some clones in this sample may be carry-over from other donors' samples. Both conserved end residues are part of each CDR3. Each record gives: V gene, CDR3 protein.

v_call: TRBV6-5
cdr3_aa: CASIGTGGIRGYTF

v_call: TRBV4-1
cdr3_aa: CASSQARGGLSNQPQHF

v_call: TRBV12-3/TRBV12-4
cdr3_aa: CASSSLHRDGYTF

v_call: TRBV29-1
cdr3_aa: CSAAGTGGSNEQFF

v_call: TRBV20-1
cdr3_aa: CSAPPAGLNTEAFF

v_call: TRBV7-9
cdr3_aa: CASSLDRDRHLYGYTF

v_call: TRBV7-9
cdr3_aa: CASSTGEGTGNSEAFF

v_call: TRBV3-1
cdr3_aa: CASSQIMNTEAFF

v_call: TRBV10-3
cdr3_aa: CAIRPAVTEDTQYF

v_call: TRBV21-1
cdr3_aa: CASDSGGTGELFF

v_call: TRBV28
cdr3_aa: CASSSPPFGSNPALKPQHF

v_call: TRBV29-1
cdr3_aa: CSADLYTEAFF

v_call: TRBV7-9
cdr3_aa: CASSRGESTEAFF

v_call: TRBV7-8
cdr3_aa: CASSFIRDRGTEAFF

v_call: TRBV10-3
cdr3_aa: CAISEYPSSGATGELFF

v_call: TRBV28
cdr3_aa: CASLDSAYNEQFF

v_call: TRBV28
cdr3_aa: CASSRLAGVGNEQFF

v_call: TRBV10-3
cdr3_aa: CAISEGTGLDF

v_call: TRBV5-1
cdr3_aa: CASSLSTGGVDSPLHF

v_call: TRBV7-8
cdr3_aa: CASSLEASGVKTQYF

v_call: TRBV4-1
cdr3_aa: CASSQEGLLQETQYF

v_call: TRBV7-2
cdr3_aa: CASSFRGGSGTEAFF

v_call: TRBV6-2/TRBV6-3
cdr3_aa: CASSYSRSSGVRTEAFF

v_call: TRBV29-1
cdr3_aa: CSVGPKNTEAFF

v_call: TRBV9
cdr3_aa: CASSTGPLLGANVLTF

v_call: TRBV7-3
cdr3_aa: CASSLSRGALNTIYF

v_call: TRBV20-1
cdr3_aa: CSATGGLNYGYTF

v_call: TRBV28
cdr3_aa: CASSSRGTGNTDTQYF

v_call: TRBV6-2/TRBV6-3
cdr3_aa: CASSTTGVRTNYGYTF

v_call: TRBV12-3/TRBV12-4
cdr3_aa: CASSQAGDNQPQHF

v_call: TRBV5-6
cdr3_aa: CASSTRLNIQYF

v_call: TRBV11-2
cdr3_aa: CASSLNPGRMRNTEAFF